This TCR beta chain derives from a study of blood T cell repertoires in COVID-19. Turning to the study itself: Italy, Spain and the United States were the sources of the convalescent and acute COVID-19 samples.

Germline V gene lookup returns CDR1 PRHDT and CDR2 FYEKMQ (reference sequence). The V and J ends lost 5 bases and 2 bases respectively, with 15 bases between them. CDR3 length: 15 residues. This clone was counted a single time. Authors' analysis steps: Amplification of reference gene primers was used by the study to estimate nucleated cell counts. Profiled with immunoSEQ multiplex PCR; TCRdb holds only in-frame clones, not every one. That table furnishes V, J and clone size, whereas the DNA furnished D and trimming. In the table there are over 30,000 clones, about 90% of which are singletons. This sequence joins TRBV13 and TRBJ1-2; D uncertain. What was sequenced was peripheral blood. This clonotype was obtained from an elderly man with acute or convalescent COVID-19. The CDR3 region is CASSAVSVTNYGYTF. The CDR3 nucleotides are TGTGCCAGCAGCGCGGTATCAGTGACCAACTATGGCTACACCTTC.